The rows below give T cell receptor beta chains drawn from one sample of a study of radiation and T cells in renal cell carcinoma. Using immunoSEQ multiplex PCR, the repertoire was profiled, and TCRdb retains in-frame clones only, with some absent. The repertoire has 70,000 to 80,000 clones, 65% to 90% of them found once; the top ten carry 22%. The sample consisted of blood, taken from a patient whose treatment included radiotherapy and nephrectomy. The receptors originated from a woman in her 50s with renal cell carcinoma. Each CDR3 is given without its conserved first and last residue. Clone size appears in some rows only: once, few, many, or a class for an expanded clone.

v_gene: TRBV6-5; abundance: .; j_gene: TRBJ2-7; CDR3aa: ASSYSRQGHEQY
v_gene: TRBV5-1; abundance: .; j_gene: TRBJ1-1; CDR3aa: ASSLGGARNTEAF
v_gene: TRBV19; abundance: .; j_gene: TRBJ1-3; CDR3aa: ASSITGAGNTIY
v_gene: TRBV7-9; abundance: .; j_gene: TRBJ1-1; CDR3aa: ATTSLGAGVDTEAF
v_gene: TRBV5-1; abundance: .; j_gene: TRBJ1-2; CDR3aa: ASSLAEEYYGYT
v_gene: TRBV5-6; abundance: .; j_gene: TRBJ1-1; CDR3aa: ASSPSFEPYLNTEAF
v_gene: TRBV5-1; abundance: .; j_gene: TRBJ2-5; CDR3aa: ASSLGTEETQY
v_gene: TRBV30; abundance: once; j_gene: TRBJ1-3; CDR3aa: AWSVQGAYGNTIY
v_gene: TRBV7-3; abundance: .; j_gene: TRBJ1-1; CDR3aa: ASSPWTGENTEAF
v_gene: TRBV6-1; abundance: .; j_gene: TRBJ2-1; CDR3aa: ASSLSASSYNEQF
v_gene: TRBV11-2; abundance: .; j_gene: TRBJ1-3; CDR3aa: ASSLDSTSPDSDTIY
v_gene: TRBV7-9; abundance: .; j_gene: TRBJ2-4; CDR3aa: ASSAGLVLNIQY
v_gene: TRBV20-1; abundance: .; j_gene: TRBJ2-3; CDR3aa: SASDDTQY
v_gene: TRBV4-3; abundance: .; j_gene: TRBJ2-5; CDR3aa: ASSRSFRGGETQY